This T cell receptor beta chain was retrieved from a study of cytomegalovirus exposure and HLA in healthy donors. General study points: Three CMV-associated chains proved CMV antigen-specific in vitro. The classifier reportedly diagnosed cytomegalovirus status with high sensitivity and specificity. Most sequenced TCRs were rare (though some public TCRs occurred in many donors). The study labeled under 200 TCR beta chains cytomegalovirus-associated.

For this clone: Its antigen is undetermined.

The CDR3 is 15 residues long. V trimming: 5 bases; J trimming: 3 bases; junction bases outside the gene matches: 6. Germline V gene sequence: CDR1 LNHDA, CDR2 SQIVND (reference sequence). PCR involved 60 Vbeta and 13 Jbeta primers. Generated by immunoSEQ multiplex PCR, the TCRdb table keeps only in-frame clones and is missing some. The sample records around 110,000 clones, roughly four fifths being singletons. This clonotype was obtained from a man in his fifties in good health and CMV-seronegative. Source material: PBMCs. The chain carries TRBV19 and TRBJ2-2, with TRBD1 matching 7 bases. Here the CDR3 reads CASSQGGMYTGELFF. The DNA for the CDR3 is TGTGCCAGTAGTCAAGGGGGCATGTACACCGGGGAGCTGTTTTTT. The whole variable domain, filled in from reference TRBV19 and TRBJ2-2, reads DGGITQSPKYLFRKEGQNVTLSCEQNLNHDAMYWYRQDPGQGLRLIYYSQIVNDFQKGDIAEGYSVSREKKESFPLTVTSAQKNPTAFYLCASSQGGMYTGELFFGEGSRLTVL.